This entry concerns a single T cell receptor (beta chain). This record comes from a study of shared clonotypes between healthy human individuals. Memory CD4+ cells were the fraction left after CD45RA+ naive selection. Germline V gene sequence: CDR1 SNHLY, CDR2 FYNNEI. Trimming pared 7 bases from V and 2 bases from J, leaving 14 bases between. The CDR3 runs to 14 residues. The assay was immunoSEQ multiplex PCR, and TCRdb's table has in-frame clones only and misses some. The sample holds a few million clones, about 90% seen once. The sequence was obtained from a man aged 18-30 years in good health. Some clones in this sample may be carry-over from other donors' samples. This chain joins TRBV2 and TRBJ2-5; a weak D match, TRBD2 (5 bases). The sequenced material came from naive CD4+ T cells from PBMCs. Subset noted: CD45RA+ positively selected. The chain's CDR3 is CASNPGEGQETQYF. Here the CDR3 DNA reads TGTGCCAGCAACCCTGGTGAGGGTCAAGAGACCCAGTACTTC.